This T cell receptor beta chain was sequenced in a study of OX40 agonist ivuxolimab in advanced cancers. This CDR3 spans 14 amino acids. Trimming removed 5 bases from V and 1 base from J, with 14 bases in between. Germline assignment: CDR1 GTSNPN and CDR2 SVGIG (reference sequence). Some clones are missing from TCRdb's copy, which holds only in-frame ones; the method was immunoSEQ multiplex PCR. Here the sample spans roughly 89,000 clones, approximately 90% being singletons. Sequencing was performed on CD4+ or CD8+ T cells sorted from blood, taken in a trial of the OX40 agonist ivuxolimab. This TCR derives from an adult with an advanced solid tumor such as melanoma, head and neck, liver or kidney cancer. This chain joins TRBV30 and TRBJ2-5; D perhaps matches TRBD2 (7 bases). CDR3 sequence: CAWSTAGAQETQYF. The CDR3, as DNA: TGTGCCTGGTCTACGGCGGGGGCCCAAGAGACCCAGTACTTC.